A single sample gave rise to the 2 T cell receptor beta chains below, sequenced in a study of T-cell memory formation after mild COVID-19. One entry per CDR3 protein, called by TCRdb with MiXCR from the 5' RACE reads. The repertoire has more than 400,000 distinct CDR3 sequences, 15% to 20% of them found once; the top ten carry 12%. The specimen was PBMCs or a T cell subset sorted from them (not recorded which). These receptors were taken from an adult woman who had mild COVID-19 (a few samples of this study predate the infection). Cell type and time point are not known.

This chain links TRBV5-1 with TRBJ2-7; the D gene is possibly TRBD1 (5 bases). This CDR3 region has 14 residues. The V gene's germline CDR1 is SGHRS and CDR2 YFSETQ. V was pared by 2 bases and J by 0 bases, with 9 bases between. The CDR3: CASSFDSNSYEQYF. DNA of the CDR3: TGCGCCAGCAGCTTCGACAGCAACTCCTACGAGCAGTACTTC.

In this sample, this clonotype turned up a few times. The V and J genes are TRBV19 and TRBJ2-2; the D gene is possibly TRBD1 (6 bases). Trimming removed 1 base at V and 8 bases at J, with 14 bases between. Germline loops: CDR1 LNHDA, CDR2 SQIVND (reference sequence). This CDR3 spans 15 amino acids. Here the CDR3 DNA reads TGTGCCAGTAGTATAGCAGGGGCGGCACCAGGGGAGCTGTTTTTT. Protein: CASSIAGAAPGELFF. The full variable domain, rest sourced from reference TRBV19 and TRBJ2-2, is DGGITQSPKYLFRKEGQNVTLSCEQNLNHDAMYWYRQDPGQGLRLIYYSQIVNDFQKGDIAEGYSVSREKKESFPLTVTSAQKNPTAFYLCASSIAGAAPGELFFGEGSRLTVL.